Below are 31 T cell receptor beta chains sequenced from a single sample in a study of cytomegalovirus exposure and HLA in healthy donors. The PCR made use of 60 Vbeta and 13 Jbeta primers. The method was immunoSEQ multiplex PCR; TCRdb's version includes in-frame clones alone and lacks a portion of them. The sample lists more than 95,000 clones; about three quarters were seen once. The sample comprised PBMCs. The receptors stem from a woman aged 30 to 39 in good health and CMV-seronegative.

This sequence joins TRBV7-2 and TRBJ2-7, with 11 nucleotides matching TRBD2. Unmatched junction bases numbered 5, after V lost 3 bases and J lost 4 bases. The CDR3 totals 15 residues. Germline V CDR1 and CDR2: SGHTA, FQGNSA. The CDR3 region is CASSFLLAGEYEQYF. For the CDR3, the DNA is TGTGCCAGCAGCTTCCTACTAGCGGGAGAATACGAGCAGTACTTC.

CDR3 nucleotides: TGCAGCGTTGAGGAGGGTTACTACCAAGAGACCCAGTACTTC. As protein: CSVEEGYYQETQYF. This rearrangement joins TRBV29-1 to TRBJ2-5, with D tentatively TRBD2 (6 bases). The CDR3 extends over 14 amino acids. CDR1 and CDR2 (germline): SQVTM, ANQGSEA. V lost 3 bases, J lost 0 bases, and 11 bases lay in between.

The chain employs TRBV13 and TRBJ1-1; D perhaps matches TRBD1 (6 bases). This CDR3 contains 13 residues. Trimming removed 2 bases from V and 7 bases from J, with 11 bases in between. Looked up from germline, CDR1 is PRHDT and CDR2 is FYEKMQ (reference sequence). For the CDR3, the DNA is TGTGCCAGCAGCTTAAGGCAGGGGAATGAAGCTTTCTTT. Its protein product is CASSLRQGNEAFF.

The CDR3 reads CASSPSSGELFF. The CDR3 nucleotides are TGTGCCAGCAGCCCCAGTTCCGGGGAGCTGTTTTTT. The V call is TRBV5-4, the J call TRBJ2-2; D remains unclear. The CDR3 length is 12 residues. The V gene's germline CDR1 is SGHNT and CDR2 YYREEE (reference sequence). V lost 4 bases and J 6 bases, leaving 7 bases between the germline ends. Looking up the rest from reference TRBV5-4 and TRBJ2-2 gives the full variable domain: ETGVTQSPTHLIKTRGQQVTLRCSSQSGHNTVSWYQQALGQGPQFIFQYYREEENGRGNFPPRFSGLQFPNYSSELNVNALELDDSALYLCASSPSSGELFFGEGSRLTVL.

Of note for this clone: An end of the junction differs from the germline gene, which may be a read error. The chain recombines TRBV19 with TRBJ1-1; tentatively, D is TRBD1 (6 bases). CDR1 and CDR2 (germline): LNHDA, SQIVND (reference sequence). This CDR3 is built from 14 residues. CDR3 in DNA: TGTGCCAGTAGTATTCAGGGGTCGAACGCTGAAGCTTTCTTT. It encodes CASSIQGSNAEAFF.

The CDR3 coding sequence is TGTGCCAGCAGGGGGACAGATGGCTACACCTTC. This translates into CASRGTDGYTF. The chain recombines TRBV6-1 with TRBJ1-2; 7 bases fit TRBD1. This CDR3 comprises 11 residues. Germline V gene lookup returns CDR1 MNHNS and CDR2 SASEGT. V was pared by 6 bases and J by 6 bases, with 1 base of the junction left unmatched.

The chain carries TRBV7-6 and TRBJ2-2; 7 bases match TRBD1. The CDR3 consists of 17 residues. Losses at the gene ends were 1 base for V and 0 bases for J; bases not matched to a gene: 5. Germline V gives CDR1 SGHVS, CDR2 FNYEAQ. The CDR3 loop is CASSLGQGSSNTGELFF. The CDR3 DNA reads TGTGCCAGCAGCTTAGGACAGGGATCATCGAACACCGGGGAGCTGTTTTTT.

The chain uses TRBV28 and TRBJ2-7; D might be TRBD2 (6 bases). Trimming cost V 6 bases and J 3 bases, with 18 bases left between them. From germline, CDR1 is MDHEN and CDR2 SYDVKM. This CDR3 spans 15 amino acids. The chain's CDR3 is CASRPWDLLSYEQYF. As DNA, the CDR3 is TGTGCCAGCAGACCCTGGGACTTACTGAGCTACGAGCAGTACTTC.

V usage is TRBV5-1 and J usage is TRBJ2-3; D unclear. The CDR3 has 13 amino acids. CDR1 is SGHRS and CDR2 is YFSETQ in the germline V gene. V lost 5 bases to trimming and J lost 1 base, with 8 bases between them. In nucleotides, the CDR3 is TGCGCCAGCAGACTCCAGGGCACAGATACGCAGTATTTT. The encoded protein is CASRLQGTDTQYF. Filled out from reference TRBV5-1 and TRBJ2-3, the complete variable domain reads KAGVTQTPRYLIKTRGQQVTLSCSPISGHRSVSWYQQTPGQGLQFLFEYFSETQRNKGNFPGRFSGRQFSNSRSEMNVSTLELGDSALYLCASRLQGTDTQYFGPGTRLTVL.

This CDR3 reads CASSLRASGGGETQYF. DNA of the CDR3: TGCGCCAGCAGCTTGCGGGCTAGCGGGGGTGGAGAGACCCAGTACTTC. The rearrangement uses TRBV5-1 and TRBJ2-5; 10 bases agree with TRBD2. J lost 4 bases, V lost 1 base, and 7 bases had no gene match. Germline-derived CDR1 and CDR2 are SGHRS and YFSETQ. The CDR3 covers 16 residues.

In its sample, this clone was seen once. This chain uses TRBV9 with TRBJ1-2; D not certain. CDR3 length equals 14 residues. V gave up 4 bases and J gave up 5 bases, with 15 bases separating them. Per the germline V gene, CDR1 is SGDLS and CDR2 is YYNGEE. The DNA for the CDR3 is TGTGCCAGCAGCCACCCCCGGGAACCTTATGGCTACACCTTC. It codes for CASSHPREPYGYTF. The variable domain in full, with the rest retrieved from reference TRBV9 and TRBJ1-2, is DSGVTQTPKHLITATGQRVTLRCSPRSGDLSVYWYQQSLDQGLQFLIQYYNGEERAKGNILERFSAQQFPDLHSELNLSSLELGDSALYFCASSHPREPYGYTFGSGTRLTVV.

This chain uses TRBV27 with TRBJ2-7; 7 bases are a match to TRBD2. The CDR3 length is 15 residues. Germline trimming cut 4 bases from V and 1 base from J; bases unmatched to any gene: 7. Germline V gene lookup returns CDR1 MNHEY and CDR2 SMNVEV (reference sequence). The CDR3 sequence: CASSSPGLRSYEQYF. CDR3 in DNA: TGTGCCAGCAGTTCGCCGGGACTACGTTCCTACGAGCAGTACTTC.

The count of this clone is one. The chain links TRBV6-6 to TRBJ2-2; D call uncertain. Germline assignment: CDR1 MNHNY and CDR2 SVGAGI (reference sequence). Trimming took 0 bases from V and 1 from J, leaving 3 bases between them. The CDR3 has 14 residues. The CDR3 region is CASSYSQNTGELFF. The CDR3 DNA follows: TGTGCCAGCAGTTACTCCCAGAACACCGGGGAGCTGTTTTTT.

CDR3 loop: CASSLDQGSLGYTF. The CDR3 DNA follows: TGTGCCAGCAGCTTGGATCAGGGGTCCTTGGGCTACACCTTC. The rearrangement uses TRBV5-6 and TRBJ1-2, with TRBD1 as a possible D gene (6 bases). Trimming stripped 0 bases from V and 8 bases from J, with 14 bases between. This CDR3 has 14 residues. Germline V CDR1 and CDR2: SGHDT, YYEEEE.

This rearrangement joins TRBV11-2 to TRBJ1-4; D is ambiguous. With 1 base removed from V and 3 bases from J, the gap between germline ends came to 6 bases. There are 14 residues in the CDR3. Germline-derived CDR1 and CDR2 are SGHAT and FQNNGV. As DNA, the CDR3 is TGTGCCAGCAGCTTAGGACAATCTAATGAAAAACTGTTTTTT. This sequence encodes CASSLGQSNEKLFF.

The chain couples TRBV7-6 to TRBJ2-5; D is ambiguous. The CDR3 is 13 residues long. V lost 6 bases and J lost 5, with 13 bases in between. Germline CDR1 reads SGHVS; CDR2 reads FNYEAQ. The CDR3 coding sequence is TGTGCCAGCAGTTTTCTCGACGGGGAGACCCAGTACTTC. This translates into CASSFLDGETQYF.

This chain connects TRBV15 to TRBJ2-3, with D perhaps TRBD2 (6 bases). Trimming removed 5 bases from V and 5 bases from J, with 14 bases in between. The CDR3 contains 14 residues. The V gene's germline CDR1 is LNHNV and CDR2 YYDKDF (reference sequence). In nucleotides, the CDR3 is TGTGCCACCAGCCCCCGGGGGAAGGAAGATACGCAGTATTTT. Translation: CATSPRGKEDTQYF.

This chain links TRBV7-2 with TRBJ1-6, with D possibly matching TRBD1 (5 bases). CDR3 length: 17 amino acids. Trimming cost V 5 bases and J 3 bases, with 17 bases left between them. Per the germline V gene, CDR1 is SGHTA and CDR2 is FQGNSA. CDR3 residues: CASSPHLRQNYNSPLHF. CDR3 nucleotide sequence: TGTGCCAGCAGCCCTCACCTACGACAGAACTATAATTCACCCCTCCACTTT.

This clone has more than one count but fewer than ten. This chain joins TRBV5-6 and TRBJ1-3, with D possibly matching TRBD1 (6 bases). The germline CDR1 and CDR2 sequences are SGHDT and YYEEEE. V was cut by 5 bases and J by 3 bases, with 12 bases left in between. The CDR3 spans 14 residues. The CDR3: CASRQGAVGNTIYF. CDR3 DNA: TGTGCCAGCAGACAGGGAGCGGTTGGAAACACCATATATTTT.

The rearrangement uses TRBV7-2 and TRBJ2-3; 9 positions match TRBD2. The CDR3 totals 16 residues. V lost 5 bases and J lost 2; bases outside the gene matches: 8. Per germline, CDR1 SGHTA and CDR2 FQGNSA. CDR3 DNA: TGTGCCAGCAGCCGAGGGGCGGGGGGGGTCACAGATACGCAGTATTTT. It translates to CASSRGAGGVTDTQYF.

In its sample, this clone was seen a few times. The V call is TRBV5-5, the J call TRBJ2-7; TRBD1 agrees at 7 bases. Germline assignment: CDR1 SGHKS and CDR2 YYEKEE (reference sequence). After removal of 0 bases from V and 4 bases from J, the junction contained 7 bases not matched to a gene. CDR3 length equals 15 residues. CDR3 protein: CASSLADRAVYEQYF. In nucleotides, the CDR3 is TGTGCCAGCAGCTTGGCTGACAGGGCGGTTTACGAGCAGTACTTC.

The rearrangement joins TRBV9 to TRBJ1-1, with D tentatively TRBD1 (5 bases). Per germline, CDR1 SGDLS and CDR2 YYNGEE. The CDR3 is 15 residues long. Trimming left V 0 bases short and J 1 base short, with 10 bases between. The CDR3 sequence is CASSVVWGGNTEAFF. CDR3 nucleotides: TGTGCCAGCAGCGTAGTCTGGGGCGGGAACACTGAAGCTTTCTTT.

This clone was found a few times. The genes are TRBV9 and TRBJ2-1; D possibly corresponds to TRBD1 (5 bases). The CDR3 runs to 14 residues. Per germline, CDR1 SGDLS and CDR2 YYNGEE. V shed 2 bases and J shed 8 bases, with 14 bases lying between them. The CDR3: CASSVRRGSDEQFF. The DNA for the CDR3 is TGTGCCAGCAGCGTTAGAAGGGGTTCGGATGAGCAGTTCTTC.

The CDR3 here is CASSSRLAGADTQYF. The CDR3, as DNA: TGTGCCAGCAGTTCGAGACTAGCCGGAGCAGATACGCAGTATTTT. This rearrangement joins TRBV6-5 to TRBJ2-3; 7 bases are shared with TRBD2. Germline loops: CDR1 MNHEY, CDR2 SVGAGI. With 4 bases clipped from V and 4 bases from J, the junction kept 8 bases outside the gene matches. The CDR3 consists of 15 residues.

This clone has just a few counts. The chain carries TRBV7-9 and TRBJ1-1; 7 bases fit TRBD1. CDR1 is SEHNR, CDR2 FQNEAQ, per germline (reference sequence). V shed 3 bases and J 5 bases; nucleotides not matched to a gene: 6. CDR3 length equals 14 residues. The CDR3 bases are TGTGCCAGCAGCTTTCGGACAGGAGATACTGAAGCTTTCTTT. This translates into CASSFRTGDTEAFF. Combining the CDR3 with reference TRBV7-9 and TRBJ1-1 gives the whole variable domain DTGVSQNPRHKITKRGQNVTFRCDPISEHNRLYWYRQTLGQGPEFLTYFQNEAQLEKSRLLSDRFSAERPKGSFSTLEIQRTEQGDSAMYLCASSFRTGDTEAFFGQGTRLTVV.

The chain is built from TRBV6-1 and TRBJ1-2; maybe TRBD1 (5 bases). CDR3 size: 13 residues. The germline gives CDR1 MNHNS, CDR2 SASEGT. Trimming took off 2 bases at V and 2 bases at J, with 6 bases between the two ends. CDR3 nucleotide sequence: TGTGCCAGCAGTGAATCAGGGAACTATGGCTACACCTTC. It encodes CASSESGNYGYTF.

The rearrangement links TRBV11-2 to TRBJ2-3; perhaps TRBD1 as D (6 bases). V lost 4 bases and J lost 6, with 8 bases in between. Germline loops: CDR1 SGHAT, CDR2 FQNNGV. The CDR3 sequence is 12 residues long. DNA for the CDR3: TGTGCCAGCAGCTACAGGGACGATACGCAGTATTTT. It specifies CASSYRDDTQYF. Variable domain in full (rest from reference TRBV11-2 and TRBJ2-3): EAGVAQSPRYKIIEKRQSVAFWCNPISGHATLYWYQQILGQGPKLLIQFQNNGVVDDSQLPKDRFSAERLKGVDSTLKIQPAKLEDSAVYLCASSYRDDTQYFGPGTRLTVL.

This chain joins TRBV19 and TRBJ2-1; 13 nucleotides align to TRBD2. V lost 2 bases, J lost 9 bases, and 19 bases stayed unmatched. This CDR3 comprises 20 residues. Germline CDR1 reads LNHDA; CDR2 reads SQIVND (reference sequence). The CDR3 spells CASSIRVGLAGQEGPGEQFF. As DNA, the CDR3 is TGTGCCAGTAGTATACGCGTGGGACTAGCGGGGCAGGAAGGCCCGGGTGAGCAGTTCTTC.

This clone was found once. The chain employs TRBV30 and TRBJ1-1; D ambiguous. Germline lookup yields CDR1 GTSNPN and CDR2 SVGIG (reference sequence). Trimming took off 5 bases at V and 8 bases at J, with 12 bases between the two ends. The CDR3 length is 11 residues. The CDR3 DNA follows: TGTGCCTGGGAACGAGGGATGGAAGCTTTCTTT. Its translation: CAWERGMEAFF.

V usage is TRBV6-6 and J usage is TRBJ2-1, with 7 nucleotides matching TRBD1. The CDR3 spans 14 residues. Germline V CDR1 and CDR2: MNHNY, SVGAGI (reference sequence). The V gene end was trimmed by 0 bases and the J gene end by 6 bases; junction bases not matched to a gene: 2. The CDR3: CASSYSGDSNEQFF. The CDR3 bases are TGTGCCAGCAGTTACTCCGGGGACAGCAATGAGCAGTTCTTC.

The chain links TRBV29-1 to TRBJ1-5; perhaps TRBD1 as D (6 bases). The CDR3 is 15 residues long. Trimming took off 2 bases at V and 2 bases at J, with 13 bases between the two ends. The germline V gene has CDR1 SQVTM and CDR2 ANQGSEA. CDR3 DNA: TGCAGCGTTGAAACAGGGAGCGGAGGCAATCAGCCCCAGCATTTT. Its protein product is CSVETGSGGNQPQHF.